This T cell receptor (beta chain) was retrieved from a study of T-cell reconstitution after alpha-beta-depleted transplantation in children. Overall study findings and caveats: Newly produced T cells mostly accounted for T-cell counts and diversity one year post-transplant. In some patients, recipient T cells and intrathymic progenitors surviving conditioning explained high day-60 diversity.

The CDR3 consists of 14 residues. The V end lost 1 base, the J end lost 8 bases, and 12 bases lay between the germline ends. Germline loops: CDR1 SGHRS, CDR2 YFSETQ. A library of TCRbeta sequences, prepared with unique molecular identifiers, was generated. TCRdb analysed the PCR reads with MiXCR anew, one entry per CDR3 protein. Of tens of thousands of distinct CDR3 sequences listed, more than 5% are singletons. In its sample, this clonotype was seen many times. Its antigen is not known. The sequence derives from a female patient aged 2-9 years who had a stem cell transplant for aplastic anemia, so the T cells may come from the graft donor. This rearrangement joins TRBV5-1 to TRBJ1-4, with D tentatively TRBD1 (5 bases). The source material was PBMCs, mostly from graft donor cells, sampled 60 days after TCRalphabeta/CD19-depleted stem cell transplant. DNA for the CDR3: TGCGCCAGCAGCTTGAGGGGCCTGGAGGAAAAACTGTTTTTT. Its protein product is CASSLRGLEEKLFF.